This T cell receptor beta chain was identified during a study of blood T cell repertoires in COVID-19. Study overall: Researchers got acute and convalescent COVID-19 samples from the United States, Italy and Spain. PBMCs, B-cell-depleted T cells, or T cells were the source of the cDNA or gDNA that made up the material.

This CDR3 spans 13 amino acids. Germline CDR1 is MDHEN and CDR2 is SYDVKM. V lost 6 bases, J lost 0 bases, and 9 bases lay in between. The authors' processing: Nucleated cell counts were estimated from reference gene primer amplification. The table came from immunoSEQ multiplex PCR; TCRdb's copy has only in-frame clones and leaves some out. V, J and clone size are taken as reported in that table, and D and trimming were inferred from the DNA itself. The data show some 90,000 clones, roughly 80% seen once. This rearrangement joins TRBV28 to TRBJ2-7, with a tentative D call TRBD1 (6 bases). The sequence came from a man aged 60 to 69 with acute or convalescent COVID-19. The sample was peripheral blood. The DNA of the CDR3 is TGTGCCAGCAGAAGGACAGCCTCCTACGAGCAGTACTTC. It translates to CASRRTASYEQYF.